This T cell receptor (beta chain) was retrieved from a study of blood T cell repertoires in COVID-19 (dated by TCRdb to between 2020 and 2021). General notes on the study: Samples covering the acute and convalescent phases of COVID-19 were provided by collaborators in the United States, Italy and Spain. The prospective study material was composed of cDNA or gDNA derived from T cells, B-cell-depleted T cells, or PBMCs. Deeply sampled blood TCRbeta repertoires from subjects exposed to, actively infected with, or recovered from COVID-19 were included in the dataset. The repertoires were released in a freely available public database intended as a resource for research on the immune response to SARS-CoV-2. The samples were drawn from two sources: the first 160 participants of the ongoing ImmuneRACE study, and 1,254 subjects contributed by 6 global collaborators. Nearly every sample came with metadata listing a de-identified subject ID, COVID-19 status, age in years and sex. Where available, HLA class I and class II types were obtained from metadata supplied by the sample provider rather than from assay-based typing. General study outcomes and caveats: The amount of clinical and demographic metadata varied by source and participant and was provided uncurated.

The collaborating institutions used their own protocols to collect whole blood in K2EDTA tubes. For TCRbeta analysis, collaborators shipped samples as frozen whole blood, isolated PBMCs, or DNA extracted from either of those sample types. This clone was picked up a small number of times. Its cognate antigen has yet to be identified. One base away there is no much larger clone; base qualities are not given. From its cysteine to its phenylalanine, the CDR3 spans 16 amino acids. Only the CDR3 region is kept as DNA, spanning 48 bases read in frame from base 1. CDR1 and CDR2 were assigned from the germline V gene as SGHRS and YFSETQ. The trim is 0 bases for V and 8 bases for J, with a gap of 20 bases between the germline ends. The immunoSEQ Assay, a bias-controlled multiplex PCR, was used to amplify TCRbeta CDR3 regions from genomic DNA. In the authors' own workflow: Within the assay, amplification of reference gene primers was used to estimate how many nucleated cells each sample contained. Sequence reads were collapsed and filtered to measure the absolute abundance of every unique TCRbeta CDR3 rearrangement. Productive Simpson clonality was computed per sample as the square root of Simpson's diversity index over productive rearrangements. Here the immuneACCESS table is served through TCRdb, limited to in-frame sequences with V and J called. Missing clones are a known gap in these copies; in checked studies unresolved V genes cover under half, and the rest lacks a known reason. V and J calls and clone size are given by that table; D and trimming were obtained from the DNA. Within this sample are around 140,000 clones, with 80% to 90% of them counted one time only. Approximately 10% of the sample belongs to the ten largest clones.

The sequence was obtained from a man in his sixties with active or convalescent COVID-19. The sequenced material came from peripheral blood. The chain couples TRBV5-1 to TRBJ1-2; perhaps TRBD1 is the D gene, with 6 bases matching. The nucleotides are TGCGCCAGCAGCTTGGATGCGGGGGCGATAACGAGAGGCTACACCTTC. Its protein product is CASSLDAGAITRGYTF.